One and the same sample provided the 28 T cell receptor beta chains below, sequenced in a study of blood T cell repertoires in COVID-19. Data came from immunoSEQ multiplex PCR; TCRdb stores just in-frame clones and leaves some out. The sample lists fewer than 300,000 clones; about 70% were seen once. The sequenced sample was peripheral blood. The receptors shown here come from a woman older than 75 with acute or convalescent COVID-19.

The V and J genes are TRBV27 and TRBJ1-6; D is unclear. The CDR3 totals 13 residues. Germline-derived CDR1 and CDR2 are MNHEY and SMNVEV (reference sequence). With 7 bases removed from V and 6 bases from J, the gap between germline ends came to 10 bases. Here the CDR3 DNA reads TGTGCCAGCACCCCTGCGGGTAATTCACCCCTCCACTTT. Encoded protein: CASTPAGNSPLHF.

The chain recombines TRBV5-1 with TRBJ1-2, with a tentative D call TRBD1 (6 bases). The CDR3 runs 15 residues. V lost 3 bases and J 4 bases, leaving 16 bases between the germline ends. CDR1 is SGHRS and CDR2 is YFSETQ in the germline V gene. As DNA, the CDR3 is TGCGCCAGCAGCTCCAGGGGTAAGACTTCCTATGGCTACACCTTC. This codes for CASSSRGKTSYGYTF.

The rearrangement uses TRBV24-1 and TRBJ2-2; 9 nucleotides match TRBD1. Germline V CDR1 and CDR2: KGHDR, SFDVKD. CDR3 length equals 16 residues. Trimming took 4 bases from V and 3 from J; bases not matched to a gene: 5. CDR3 loop: CATSDLRTGDTGELFF. CDR3 bases: TGTGCCACCAGTGACCTTCGGACAGGGGACACCGGGGAGCTGTTTTTT.

The genes are TRBV27 and TRBJ1-1, with D possibly TRBD1 on 6 matching bases. CDR3 length equals 16 residues. V gave up 6 bases and J gave up 1 base, with 18 bases separating them. Per the germline V gene, CDR1 is MNHEY and CDR2 is SMNVEV (reference sequence). CDR3 sequence reads: CASRRLPGQENTEAFF. CDR3 DNA: TGTGCCAGCAGGCGTCTGCCGGGACAAGAGAACACTGAAGCTTTCTTT.

This clone has more than one count but fewer than ten. This sequence joins TRBV18 and TRBJ2-4; the D gene is possibly TRBD1 (6 bases). The CDR3 extends over 12 amino acids. Trimming stripped 6 bases from V and 7 bases from J, with 10 bases between. Germline values: CDR1 KGHSH, CDR2 LQKENI. The CDR3 coding sequence is TGTGCCAGCTCCAATAGGGGGAACATTCAGTACTTC. Its protein is CASSNRGNIQYF.

The chain recombines TRBV7-9 with TRBJ2-1; TRBD2 matches 7 bases. Trimming took 5 bases from V and 3 from J; bases not matched to a gene: 13. From germline, CDR1 is SEHNR and CDR2 FQNEAQ (reference sequence). This CDR3 has 17 residues. The CDR3 loop is CASSLGLTGGRYNEQFF. The CDR3 region has the DNA TGTGCCAGCAGCCTAGGCCTAACGGGAGGACGCTACAATGAGCAGTTCTTC. The variable domain in full, with the rest retrieved from reference TRBV7-9 and TRBJ2-1, is DTGVSQNPRHKITKRGQNVTFRCDPISEHNRLYWYRQTLGQGPEFLTYFQNEAQLEKSRLLSDRFSAERPKGSFSTLEIQRTEQGDSAMYLCASSLGLTGGRYNEQFFGPGTRLTVL.

This clone was picked up a small number of times. V gene TRBV6-1 combines with J gene TRBJ2-5; TRBD2 might be the D (6 bases). Germline CDR1 reads MNHNS; CDR2 reads SASEGT. The CDR3 length is 17 residues. V was pared by 1 base and J by 6 bases, with 21 bases between. The CDR3 spells CASSEVTGSLGGKTQYF. The DNA for the CDR3 is TGTGCCAGCAGTGAAGTGACCGGGAGCCTAGGTGGGAAGACCCAGTACTTC.

The rearrangement joins TRBV21-1 to TRBJ1-3; TRBD1 is the table's D call and was not checked against the DNA. TRBV21-1 is described as a pseudogene. The CDR3 consists of 14 residues. This chain's CDR3 is CASSNQGCENTIYF. In DNA form, the CDR3 reads TGTGCCAGCAGCAACCAGGGCTGCGAAAACACCATATATTTT.

The chain uses TRBV23-1 and TRBJ2-2; 7 nucleotides match TRBD2. TRBV23-1 is marked as an open reading frame, function uncertain. V lost 0 bases, J lost 0 bases, and 4 bases stayed unmatched. CDR3 length: 17 residues. The CDR3 protein is CASSQSEGGSNTGELFF. CDR3 coding DNA: TGCGCCAGCAGTCAATCCGAGGGAGGGTCGAACACCGGGGAGCTGTTTTTT.

Only a few counts were recorded for this clone. This chain links TRBV9 with TRBJ2-2; D is ambiguous. The germline V and J ends were trimmed by 0 bases and 5 bases, with 5 bases remaining between them. CDR3 length: 13 amino acids. From germline, CDR1 is SGDLS and CDR2 YYNGEE. CDR3 coding DNA: TGTGCCAGCAGCGTAGTCCAGACCGGGGAGCTGTTTTTT. Translation gives CASSVVQTGELFF.

The CDR3 DNA reads TGTGCCAGCAGCTTTCGACAGACCATACGGGCGAACACTGAAGCTTTCTTT. Encoded protein: CASSFRQTIRANTEAFF. The rearrangement uses TRBV7-9 and TRBJ1-1, with D possibly TRBD1 on 5 matching bases. The CDR3 spans 17 residues. Trimming left V 3 bases short and J 1 base short, with 18 bases between. Germline assignment: CDR1 SEHNR and CDR2 FQNEAQ (reference sequence).

This rearrangement joins TRBV6-5 to TRBJ1-2, with D possibly being TRBD1 (5 bases). The CDR3 covers 15 residues. Germline V lookup: CDR1 MNHEY, CDR2 SVGAGI. Deletions cut 2 bases from V and 3 bases from J, with 13 bases between. CDR3 sequence reads: CASSYTEGGDYGYTF. CDR3 sequence (DNA): TGTGCCAGCAGTTACACTGAGGGAGGGGACTATGGCTACACCTTC.

This clone was counted only a few times. The chain carries TRBV2 and TRBJ2-7; D remains unclear. V was cut by 3 bases and J by 5 bases, with 11 bases left in between. CDR1 is SNHLY, CDR2 FYNNEI, per germline. The CDR3 is 13 amino acids. The CDR3 region is CASSDVESDEQYF. In nucleotides, the CDR3 is TGTGCCAGCAGTGATGTCGAGTCCGACGAGCAGTACTTC.

The CDR3 sequence: CASSIGQEQFF. CDR3 coding DNA: TGTGCCAGCAGCATCGGACAGGAGCAGTTCTTC. The chain combines TRBV9 with TRBJ2-1; D possibly corresponds to TRBD1 (6 bases). The CDR3 length is 11 residues. The germline CDR1 and CDR2 sequences are SGDLS and YYNGEE. V lost 4 bases and J 10 bases, leaving 9 bases between the germline ends.

The V and J genes are TRBV14 and TRBJ2-3; D remains ambiguous. The V end lost 1 base, the J end lost 2 bases, and 13 bases lay between the germline ends. CDR3 length: 16 residues. CDR1 and CDR2 (germline): SGHDN, FVKESK. CDR3 region: CASSQGVAVTTDTQYF. CDR3 sequence (DNA): TGTGCCAGCAGCCAAGGGGTGGCGGTAACCACAGATACGCAGTATTTT. Full variable domain (missing parts from reference TRBV14 and TRBJ2-3): EAGVTQFPSHSVIEKGQTVTLRCDPISGHDNLYWYRRVMGKEIKFLLHFVKESKQDESGMPNNRFLAERTGGTYSTLKVQPAELEDSGVYFCASSQGVAVTTDTQYFGPGTRLTVL.

This clone was counted between two and nine times. The chain has TRBV9 and TRBJ1-2; D is undetermined. This CDR3 is built from 14 residues. V was trimmed by 3 bases and J by 4 bases, leaving 13 bases between them. Germline V lookup: CDR1 SGDLS, CDR2 YYNGEE. The CDR3 DNA reads TGTGCCAGCAGCGCTTTCCTGGCGGGCTATGGCTACACCTTC. It encodes CASSAFLAGYGYTF. The whole variable domain, filled in from reference TRBV9 and TRBJ1-2, reads DSGVTQTPKHLITATGQRVTLRCSPRSGDLSVYWYQQSLDQGLQFLIQYYNGEERAKGNILERFSAQQFPDLHSELNLSSLELGDSALYFCASSAFLAGYGYTFGSGTRLTVV.

The rearrangement joins TRBV6-2 or TRBV6-3 to TRBJ1-5, with 7 positions matching TRBD1. V was pared by 2 bases and J by 3 bases, with 13 bases of the junction left unmatched. This CDR3 spans 18 amino acids. The germline V gene encodes CDR1 MNHEY and CDR2 SVGEGT. CDR3 coding DNA: TGTGCCAGCAGTTACCCCCTAGGACAGGTCTATGACAATCAGCCCCAGCATTTT. It encodes CASSYPLGQVYDNQPQHF.

This clone was recorded once. The gene calls are TRBV5-4 and TRBJ1-6; D is possibly TRBD1 (6 bases). This CDR3 is 17 amino acids long. V was trimmed by 4 bases and J by 5 bases, leaving 19 bases between them. In germline, CDR1 is SGHNT, CDR2 YYREEE (reference sequence). DNA for the CDR3: TGTGCCAGCAGCCGGGGGGGGGCCTCTGGCAATAATTCACCCCTCCACTTT. This gives the protein CASSRGGASGNNSPLHF.

This rearrangement joins TRBV15 to TRBJ2-3; the match to TRBD2 covers 9 bases. The CDR3 has 20 amino acids. CDR1 and CDR2 from the germline V gene are LNHNV and YYDKDF (reference sequence). With V trimmed by 1 base and J by 4 bases, 18 bases remained unmatched. CDR3 in DNA: TGTGCCACCAGCAGAGTATATCTTAGGGCGGGGGGGCCCATTCCAGATACGCAGTATTTT. Its protein is CATSRVYLRAGGPIPDTQYF.

V and J are TRBV2 and TRBJ2-5; no clear D gene. This CDR3 region has 13 residues. CDR1 and CDR2 (germline): SNHLY, FYNNEI. V shed 3 bases and J shed 4 bases, with 9 bases lying between them. The CDR3 nucleotides are TGTGCCAGCAGTGAGGCCCGAGGAGAGACCCAGTACTTC. It translates to CASSEARGETQYF.

The chain carries TRBV6-5 and TRBJ2-7; maybe TRBD1 (6 bases). The CDR3 is 12 residues long. CDR1 is MNHEY and CDR2 is SVGAGI in the germline V gene. The germline V and J ends were trimmed by 6 bases and 3 bases, with 9 bases remaining between them. CDR3 sequence (DNA): TGTGCCAGCAGCGGACAGAACTACGAGCAGTACTTC. This translates into CASSGQNYEQYF.

The genes are TRBV6-5 and TRBJ1-1; D gene unclear. The CDR3 runs 11 residues. Germline loops: CDR1 MNHEY, CDR2 SVGAGI. Trimming left V 8 bases short and J 1 base short, with 5 bases between. CDR3: CASLSNTEAFF. The CDR3 DNA follows: TGTGCCAGCCTATCGAACACTGAAGCTTTCTTT.

The V gene is TRBV6-1, the J gene TRBJ1-5, with D unresolved. The V gene's germline CDR1 is MNHNS and CDR2 SASEGT. Trimming cost V 1 base and J 6 bases, with 4 bases left between them. The length of the CDR3 is 12 residues. CDR3 amino acids: CASSEGVQPQHF. For the CDR3, the DNA is TGTGCCAGCAGTGAAGGCGTTCAGCCCCAGCATTTT.

This clone was found once. The chain is built from TRBV9 and TRBJ2-2; D uncertain. V lost 3 bases to trimming and J lost 5 bases, with 17 bases between them. The CDR3 spans 16 residues. Germline CDR1 is SGDLS and CDR2 is YYNGEE. DNA of the CDR3: TGTGCCAGCAGCGGGGCTAAAGCCAGTTGGACCGGGGAGCTGTTTTTT. It encodes CASSGAKASWTGELFF.

The rearrangement joins TRBV7-8 to TRBJ2-5; D might be TRBD2 (5 bases). Germline-derived CDR1 and CDR2 are SGHVS and FQNEAQ. V lost 5 bases and J 4 bases, leaving 8 bases between the germline ends. The CDR3 totals 12 residues. The CDR3 spells CASSLRGETQYF. The CDR3 nucleotides read TGTGCCAGCAGCCTACGGGGAGAGACCCAGTACTTC.

V usage is TRBV6-5 and J usage is TRBJ1-1, with D tentatively TRBD1 (5 bases). Trimming took off 10 bases at V and 7 bases at J, with 19 bases between the two ends. The CDR3 is made up of 13 amino acids. The germline V gene has CDR1 MNHEY and CDR2 SVGAGI. The CDR3: CAIRDSRGDEAFF. The CDR3 DNA sequence: TGTGCCATTAGGGACTCCCGGGGGGATGAAGCTTTCTTT.

The chain employs TRBV11-3 and TRBJ2-5, with a weak D call TRBD2 (5 bases). This CDR3 is 17 amino acids long. CDR1 and CDR2 (germline): SGHNT, YENEEA. Deletions cut 1 base from V and 5 bases from J, with 20 bases between. The CDR3 coding sequence is TGTGCCAGCAGCTTAGGAAAAGGCTCCGCGTCGGGGGAGACCCAGTACTTC. This gives the protein CASSLGKGSASGETQYF.

This chain links TRBV19 with TRBJ2-2, with a possible D match to TRBD1 (6 bases). Trimming pared 10 bases from V and 1 base from J, leaving 16 bases between. This CDR3 has 15 residues. In germline, CDR1 is LNHDA, CDR2 SQIVND (reference sequence). The CDR3 spells CATATGILNTGELFF. DNA of the CDR3: TGTGCCACCGCGACAGGCATATTGAACACCGGGGAGCTGTTTTTT.